This T cell receptor beta chain was recovered during a study of blood T cell repertoires in COVID-19. Whole-study context: Some COVID-19 samples were acute and others convalescent; all came from the United States, Italy and Spain.

In the original processing: How many nucleated cells were present was estimated from reference gene primer amplification. Data came from immunoSEQ multiplex PCR; TCRdb stores just in-frame clones and leaves some out. D and trimming come from the DNA, and the V and J calls and clone size come from that table. The repertoire consists of around 58,000 clones, with about nine tenths occurring once and the leading ten covering 40% to 45%. Trimming left V 2 bases short and J 7 bases short, with 15 bases between. This CDR3 spans 15 amino acids. The germline V gene encodes CDR1 MGHDK and CDR2 SYGVNS. Patients of the Seattle cohort, enrolled during active infection, were followed longitudinally.

The TCR sequence derives from a woman in her sixties with COVID-19, enrolled during active disease. Sequenced sample: peripheral blood. The chain has TRBV25-1 and TRBJ2-1; tentative D call: TRBD2 (6 bases). In nucleotides, the CDR3 is TGTGCCAGCAGTGAACCGACTAGTTACGGGAATGAGCAGTTCTTC. It codes for CASSEPTSYGNEQFF.